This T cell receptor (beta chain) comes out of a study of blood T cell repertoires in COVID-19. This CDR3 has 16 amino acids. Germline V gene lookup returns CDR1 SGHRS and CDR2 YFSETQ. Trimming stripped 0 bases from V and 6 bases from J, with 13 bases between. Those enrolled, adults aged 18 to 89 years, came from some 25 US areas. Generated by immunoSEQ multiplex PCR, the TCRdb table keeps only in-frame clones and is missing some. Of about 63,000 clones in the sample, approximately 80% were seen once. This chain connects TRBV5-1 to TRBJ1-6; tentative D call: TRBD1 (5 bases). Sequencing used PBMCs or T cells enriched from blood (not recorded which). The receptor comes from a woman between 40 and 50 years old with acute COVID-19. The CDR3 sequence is CASSLVQSQGNSPLHF. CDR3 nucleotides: TGCGCCAGCAGCTTGGTTCAGAGTCAGGGTAATTCACCCCTCCACTTT.